Below, 11 T cell receptor beta chains from the same sample are listed, as sequenced in a study of post-analysis software for immune sequencing data. Study observations and caveats: Patients had higher frequencies than controls of roughly five TRBV segments, including TRBV5-6, TRBV5-1 and TRBV20-1.

Sequencing libraries made from TCR beta cDNA carried unique molecular identifiers. TCRdb re-analysed the PCR reads in MiXCR, keeping a single row per CDR3 protein. Found here are approximately 150,000 distinct CDR3 sequences, 25% to 35% of them singletons; the top ten hold about 1.4%. No antigen has been identified for these receptors. Sequences were obtained from blood. These receptors were obtained from a girl aged 5-17 years with multiple sclerosis.

This clonotype was detected many times. V usage is TRBV7-2 and J usage is TRBJ2-3; 13 nucleotides match TRBD2. The CDR3 contains 17 residues. V lost 6 bases and J lost 3; bases outside the gene matches: 9. Germline V gene lookup returns CDR1 SGHTA and CDR2 FQGNSA. In DNA form, the CDR3 reads TGTGCCAGCAGGGCGGGACTAGCGGGACCAGAAACAGATACGCAGTATTTT. Its translation is CASRAGLAGPETDTQYF.

The rearrangement joins TRBV20-1 to TRBJ2-7; D may match TRBD1 or TRBD2 (5 bases each). CDR3 size: 13 residues. The ends were cut back, 5 bases at V and 1 base at J, with 12 bases in the middle. Germline-derived CDR1 and CDR2 are DFQATT and SNEGSKA (reference sequence). CDR3 DNA: TGCAGTGCTCCCGGGACGGCGTCCTACGAGCAGTACTTC. The encoded protein is CSAPGTASYEQYF.

The chain couples TRBV27 to TRBJ2-4; 7 bases line up with TRBD1. The J call may not be correct, given that the DNA end is closer to TRBJ2-7. CDR1 and CDR2 (germline): MNHEY, SMNVEV (reference sequence). CDR3 length: 14 residues. The CDR3 reads CASSPTRGRNEQYF. CDR3 bases: TGTGCCAGCAGTCCGACGAGGGGGCGCAACGAGCAGTACTTC.

This clonotype was found many times. The rearrangement uses TRBV7-9 and TRBJ1-2; no clear D gene. The V and J ends lost 3 bases and 1 base respectively, with 9 bases between them. Germline lookup yields CDR1 SEHNR and CDR2 FQNEAQ (reference sequence). The length of the CDR3 is 14 residues. The CDR3 region is CASSFGGSNYGYTF. CDR3 nucleotides: TGTGCCAGCAGCTTTGGCGGGAGTAACTATGGCTACACCTTC. The whole variable domain, remainder taken from reference TRBV7-9 and TRBJ1-2, is DTGVSQNPRHKITKRGQNVTFRCDPISEHNRLYWYRQTLGQGPEFLTYFQNEAQLEKSRLLSDRFSAERPKGSFSTLEIQRTEQGDSAMYLCASSFGGSNYGYTFGSGTRLTVV.

Ten or more counts support this clonotype. The V gene is TRBV5-6, the J gene TRBJ2-7, with 7 positions matching TRBD2. CDR1 and CDR2 (germline): SGHDT, YYEEEE. The CDR3 length is 14 residues. The J segment lost 7 bases and the V segment lost 7 bases, leaving 14 bases of the junction unmatched. CDR3: CASSWGGGSREQYF. CDR3 nucleotide sequence: TGTGCCAGCTCCTGGGGGGGAGGCTCGCGAGAGCAGTACTTC.

This clonotype occurred a few times. The V call is TRBV28, the J call TRBJ1-5; D unclear. This CDR3 has 15 residues. Germline V gene sequence: CDR1 MDHEN, CDR2 SYDVKM. Trimming left V 7 bases short and J 1 base short, with 14 bases between. CDR3 amino acids: CASNPWRGSNQPQHF. The CDR3 DNA sequence: TGTGCCAGCAACCCTTGGCGGGGAAGCAATCAGCCCCAGCATTTT.

This clonotype was picked up a small number of times. The chain joins TRBV18 to TRBJ2-1; TRBD2 matches 10 bases. CDR3 size: 15 residues. J lost 2 bases, V lost 6 bases, and 4 bases had no gene match. Looked up from germline, CDR1 is KGHSH and CDR2 is LQKENI. The CDR3 sequence is CASSKAGGTYNEQFF. The CDR3 DNA follows: TGTGCCAGCTCTAAAGCGGGGGGGACCTACAATGAGCAGTTCTTC.

This clonotype has ten or more counts. The chain recombines TRBV24-1 with TRBJ2-1; D unresolved. This CDR3 spans 15 amino acids. Germline values: CDR1 KGHDR, CDR2 SFDVKD. The V gene lost 0 bases and the J gene lost 8 bases, with 13 bases spanning the gap. This CDR3 is CATSDLPGDLYEQFF. CDR3 coding DNA: TGTGCCACCAGTGATTTGCCGGGCGATTTGTATGAGCAGTTCTTC.

This sequence joins TRBV12-3 or TRBV12-4 and TRBJ2-3, with TRBD1 matching over 9 bases. This CDR3 has 16 residues. After removal of 3 bases from V and 8 bases from J, the junction contained 12 bases not matched to a gene. The CDR3 spells CASSFAGTGSCGTQYF. CDR3 DNA: TGTGCCAGCAGTTTCGCCGGGACAGGGAGTTGTGGTACGCAGTATTTT.

The chain carries TRBV5-6 and TRBJ2-7, with D possibly being TRBD1 (7 bases). Germline lookup yields CDR1 SGHDT and CDR2 YYEEEE. Trimming stripped 4 bases from V and 6 bases from J, with 26 bases between. The CDR3 length is 17 residues. CDR3 residues: CASSAHRQGLLWSEQYF. CDR3 bases: TGTGCCAGCAGCGCGCACAGACAGGGACTCCTGTGGAGCGAGCAGTACTTC.

A few counts support this clonotype. This rearrangement joins TRBV5-6 to TRBJ1-1; D might be TRBD1 (5 bases). Germline V lookup: CDR1 SGHDT, CDR2 YYEEEE. The V end lost 5 bases, the J end lost 5 bases, and 10 bases lay between the germline ends. This CDR3 has 12 amino acids. In DNA, the CDR3 is TGTGCCAGCAGATCAGGGTTGACTGAAGCTTTCTTT. Translated: CASRSGLTEAFF.